The 16 T cell receptor beta chains presented below share a single source sample, sequenced in a study of early T cells in non-severe SARS-CoV-2 infection. TCRdb re-called the 5' RACE reads through MiXCR, storing one row per CDR3 protein. This repertoire shows some 91,000 distinct CDR3 sequences, about 12% found once; its top ten account for 2% to 2.5%. The sequencing sample was made of whole blood. The receptors here all came from an adult who was a healthcare worker with PCR-confirmed SARS-CoV-2 infection or an uninfected control (not recorded which).

This clonotype was picked up many times. This chain uses TRBV5-4 with TRBJ2-1, with 15 positions matching TRBD2. Trimming removed 4 bases from V and 10 bases from J; junction bases left unmatched: 12. CDR1 SGHNT and CDR2 YYREEE come from the germline V gene (reference sequence). The CDR3 extends over 17 amino acids. The CDR3 DNA is TGTGCCAGCAGCCCGCGGACTAGCGGGGGGGCCCTTGACGAGCAGTTCTTC. It codes for CASSPRTSGGALDEQFF.

The DNA of the CDR3 is TGTGCCAGCAGCTTGGAACCGGGGGGCCAAGAGACCCAGTACTTC. Its protein product is CASSLEPGGQETQYF. This chain links TRBV12-3 or TRBV12-4 with TRBJ2-5; 7 bases fit TRBD2. The CDR3 consists of 15 residues. The trim removed 6 bases at V and 1 base at J, leaving 8 bases unmatched.

In its sample, this clonotype was seen a few times. V usage is TRBV11-2 and J usage is TRBJ2-7, with D unresolved. Trimming left V 3 bases short and J 6 bases short, with 12 bases between. The CDR3 has 13 amino acids. Germline V lookup: CDR1 SGHAT, CDR2 FQNNGV. The CDR3 spells CASSFSTTGEQYF. The DNA for the CDR3 is TGTGCCAGCAGCTTTAGCACAACTGGCGAGCAGTACTTC.

This clonotype was detected many times. The V call is TRBV7-8, the J call TRBJ1-5, with D uncertain. The germline gives CDR1 SGHVS, CDR2 FQNEAQ. The V gene lost 1 base and the J gene lost 3 bases, with 4 bases spanning the gap. The CDR3 has 13 residues. The CDR3 sequence: CASSLVDNQPQHF. The CDR3 bases are TGTGCCAGCAGCTTAGTCGACAATCAGCCCCAGCATTTT.

V is TRBV28 and J is TRBJ2-7; 7 positions match TRBD1. CDR3 length equals 13 residues. Germline CDR1 reads MDHEN; CDR2 reads SYDVKM. Unmatched junction bases numbered 10, after V lost 9 bases and J lost 5 bases. CDR3: CASNSPGGDEQYF. The CDR3 nucleotides read TGTGCCAGTAACTCCCCAGGGGGTGACGAGCAGTACTTC.

V is TRBV6-5 and J is TRBJ2-5; D gene ambiguous. The germline gives CDR1 MNHEY, CDR2 SVGAGI. This CDR3 is built from 14 residues. V was clipped by 0 bases and J by 4 bases, with 9 bases between them. The CDR3 is CASSYSWTRETQYF. The CDR3 coding sequence is TGTGCCAGCAGTTACTCCTGGACGCGAGAGACCCAGTACTTC.

In its sample, this clonotype was seen once. The chain has TRBV20-1 and TRBJ1-6; TRBD1 matches 8 bases. The germline V gene has CDR1 DFQATT and CDR2 SNEGSKA (reference sequence). V was pared by 7 bases and J by 0 bases, with 5 bases of the junction left unmatched. This CDR3 contains 15 residues. The CDR3 sequence is CSVTGGNSYNSPLHF. As DNA, the CDR3 is TGCAGTGTCACAGGGGGGAACTCCTATAATTCACCCCTCCACTTT.

This clonotype was counted only a few times. This sequence joins TRBV28 and TRBJ2-3; TRBD2 aligns across 7 bases. The V gene's germline CDR1 is MDHEN and CDR2 SYDVKM. V shed 7 bases and J 5 bases; nucleotides not matched to a gene: 3. The CDR3 has 12 residues. The CDR3 DNA reads TGTGCCAGCAAGACTAGCCGAGATACGCAGTATTTT. It yields the protein CASKTSRDTQYF.

The rearrangement joins TRBV20-1 to TRBJ2-6; perhaps D is TRBD1 or TRBD2 (6 bases each). The V gene lost 5 bases and the J gene lost 2 bases, with 13 bases spanning the gap. The CDR3 covers 15 residues. From germline, CDR1 is DFQATT and CDR2 SNEGSKA (reference sequence). The CDR3 DNA is TGCAGTGCTTGTTGGGGGGCTGCTGGGGCCAACGTCCTGACTTTC. Amino acids: CSACWGAAGANVLTF.

This clonotype was recorded a few times. The V call is TRBV5-1, the J call TRBJ2-1; D is perhaps TRBD1 (7 bases). The CDR3 loop spans 18 amino acids. Germline CDR1 and CDR2: SGHRS and YFSETQ. Deletions cut 2 bases from V and 4 bases from J, with 22 bases between. This CDR3 is CASSFRGAETGRYNEQFF. The DNA for the CDR3 is TGCGCCAGCAGCTTCCGCGGGGCTGAGACAGGGAGGTACAATGAGCAGTTCTTC.

At least ten counts were recorded for this clonotype. The V call is TRBV18, the J call TRBJ1-2, with D unresolved. Germline V gene data show CDR1 as KGHSH and CDR2 as LQKENI. This CDR3 spans 17 amino acids. With 3 bases removed from V and 8 bases from J, the gap between germline ends came to 25 bases. CDR3 coding DNA: TGTGCCAGCTCACCCTCCCCCATGATGGAGGCTACGGGAGGCTACACCTTC. Its protein product is CASSPSPMMEATGGYTF. Full variable domain (remainder filled in from reference TRBV18 and TRBJ1-2): NAGVMQNPRHLVRRRGQEARLRCSPMKGHSHVYWYRQLPEEGLKFMVYLQKENIIDESGMPKERFSAEFPKEGPSILRIQQVVRGDSAAYFCASSPSPMMEATGGYTFGSGTRLTVV.

The J gene is TRBJ1-3, the V gene TRBV11-2; 9 positions agree with TRBD1. After removal of 5 bases from V and 3 bases from J, the junction contained 11 bases not matched to a gene. Germline V gene lookup returns CDR1 SGHAT and CDR2 FQNNGV. This CDR3 is 17 amino acids long. CDR3 coding DNA: TGTGCCAGCAGCCAGCGTACAGGGGGCGAAGTTGGAAACACCATATATTTT. As protein: CASSQRTGGEVGNTIYF.

This clonotype has a count of ten or more. The rearrangement joins TRBV5-5 to TRBJ2-2; D is possibly TRBD1 (5 bases). CDR3 length: 14 amino acids. Germline CDR1 is SGHKS and CDR2 is YYEKEE (reference sequence). V was cut by 6 bases and J by 7 bases, with 16 bases left in between. CDR3 region: CASTIGPQGGELFF. CDR3 nucleotides: TGTGCCAGCACCATCGGGCCCCAGGGCGGGGAGCTGTTTTTT.

This clonotype was observed a few times. The gene calls are TRBV19 and TRBJ1-5; no clear D gene. Looked up from germline, CDR1 is LNHDA and CDR2 is SQIVND (reference sequence). V was trimmed by 5 bases and J by 7 bases, leaving 15 bases between them. The CDR3 is 14 residues long. For the CDR3, the DNA is TGTGCCAGTAGTCTGACCGGGGATGGGCAGCCCCAGCATTTT. It translates to CASSLTGDGQPQHF.

This clonotype was seen more than once but under ten times. J is TRBJ2-1 and V is TRBV4-3, with 10 bases aligning to TRBD1. The trim removed 0 bases at V and 7 bases at J, leaving 18 bases unmatched. Germline V lookup: CDR1 LGHNA, CDR2 YSLEER. The CDR3 length is 20 residues. CDR3 protein: CASSQEFGPPGTGVRNEQFF. CDR3 sequence (DNA): TGCGCCAGCAGCCAAGAATTCGGGCCCCCCGGGACAGGGGTTCGGAATGAGCAGTTCTTC.

The V and J genes are TRBV11-3 and TRBJ2-2; D is undetermined. With 1 base removed from V and 3 bases from J, the gap between germline ends came to 6 bases. CDR1 and CDR2 from the germline V gene are SGHNT and YENEEA. The CDR3 consists of 14 residues. The CDR3: CASSLGEDTGELFF. CDR3 coding DNA: TGTGCCAGCAGCTTAGGCGAAGACACCGGGGAGCTGTTTTTT.